One sample yielded the 5 T cell receptor beta chains listed below, sequenced in a study of identical twins listed by TCRdb under 2016. Library method: 5' RACE. Sequencing relied on an Illumina HiSeq 2000. In-frame beta chains were kept once TCRdb had trimmed the public reads at Q25 with fastp and called clones with MiXCR. Identical CDR3 protein sequences are pooled into one entry, listed with their most common genes and DNA. In this sample the table shows about 570,000 distinct CDR3 sequences, over 8.5% of which occur a single time. The top ten clonotypes cover roughly 3% of the sample. These same records also appear under a second study, on yellow fever vaccine responses in identical twins.

The source material was PBMCs. These receptors came from a woman aged 18-29 years in good health.

This clonotype was counted a few times. The chain joins TRBV4-2 to TRBJ2-5; 7 bases map to TRBD2. CDR3 length: 17 amino acids. The junction had 13 bases not matched to a gene; V was cut back by 1 base and J by 5 bases. Germline V gene sequence: CDR1 LGHNA, CDR2 YNFKEQ. The CDR3 DNA sequence: TGTGCCAGCAGCCAAGGGAGCCTAGCGGCTAGGGAGGAGACCCAGTACTTC. Translated, it gives CASSQGSLAAREETQYF.

This clonotype was counted at least ten times. V usage is TRBV6-1 and J usage is TRBJ2-7, with D possibly TRBD2 on 5 matching bases. The CDR3 length is 15 residues. V was trimmed by 7 bases and J by 4 bases, leaving 20 bases between them. Germline CDR1 MNHNS, CDR2 SASEGT. CDR3 protein: CASTKSRGLSYEQYF. CDR3 bases: TGTGCCAGCACCAAATCTAGAGGGCTTTCATACGAGCAGTACTTC.

The CDR3 region has the DNA TGTGCCAGCAGCGGTCCCGGGACTAGAATCTACGAGCAGTACTTC. Protein: CASSGPGTRIYEQYF. The chain is built from TRBV7-9 and TRBJ2-7, with 8 bases aligning to TRBD2. CDR3 length: 15 amino acids. Germline lookup yields CDR1 SEHNR and CDR2 FQNEAQ (reference sequence). V shed 5 bases, J shed 3 bases, and the junction held 9 bases outside the gene matches.

There are many counts of this clonotype. V is TRBV5-6 and J is TRBJ2-4; possible D gene TRBD2, 6 bases. V lost 0 bases to trimming and J lost 2 bases, with 15 bases between them. Per germline, CDR1 SGHDT and CDR2 YYEEEE. The CDR3 spans 17 residues. The CDR3 loop reads CASSLAVLAGSKNIQYF. CDR3 bases: TGTGCCAGCAGCTTGGCCGTCCTCGCGGGGTCCAAAAACATTCAGTACTTC.

This clonotype was detected ten times or more. This sequence joins TRBV7-2 and TRBJ2-1; 7 nucleotides line up with TRBD2. J was trimmed by 10 bases and V by 5 bases; bases with no gene match: 14. Germline V CDR1 and CDR2: SGHTA, FQGNSA. The CDR3 consists of 15 residues. The CDR3 nucleotides read TGTGCCAGCAGCCCAACCAGCGGGAAGTGGTTGGAGCAGTTCTTC. It codes for CASSPTSGKWLEQFF.